The 18 T cell receptor beta chains listed next were all sequenced from one sample in a study of blood T cell repertoires in COVID-19. Produced via immunoSEQ multiplex PCR; TCRdb's table is partial and in-frame only. The table includes about 140,000 clones, about 88% detected once. Sample: peripheral blood. These receptors came from a man aged 50-59 years with active or convalescent COVID-19.

Only one count was recorded for this clone. The chain employs TRBV28 and TRBJ2-1; D possibly corresponds to TRBD1 (6 bases). Between the trimmed V and J ends, which lost 9 bases and 7 bases, there was a span of 19 bases. In germline, CDR1 is MDHEN, CDR2 SYDVKM. The CDR3 totals 14 residues. CDR3 sequence: CASLGTYTINEQFF. The CDR3 region has the DNA TGTGCCAGTCTCGGGACATACACAATAAATGAGCAGTTCTTC.

V gene TRBV6-2 or TRBV6-3 combines with J gene TRBJ2-1; 16 bases are a match to TRBD2. Trimming removed 5 bases from V and 7 bases from J; junction bases left unmatched: 2. Per germline, CDR1 MNHEY and CDR2 SVGEGT. This CDR3 is built from 15 residues. The CDR3: CASSRGLAGGNEQFF. CDR3 bases: TGTGCCAGCAGTAGGGGACTAGCGGGAGGGAATGAGCAGTTCTTC.

The chain links TRBV6-6 to TRBJ2-7, with 11 bases fitting TRBD2. Germline CDR1 reads MNHNY; CDR2 reads SVGAGI (reference sequence). The CDR3 totals 13 residues. V lost 7 bases, J lost 4 bases, and 3 bases stayed unmatched. The CDR3 reads CASTLAGGYEQYF. Here the CDR3 DNA reads TGTGCCAGCACCCTAGCGGGAGGATACGAGCAGTACTTC.

This sequence joins TRBV20-1 and TRBJ2-7; D might be TRBD2 (6 bases). V was pared by 3 bases and J by 3 bases, with 9 bases between. The germline CDR1 and CDR2 sequences are DFQATT and SNEGSKA (reference sequence). This CDR3 has 12 residues. CDR3 residues: CSASMGGYEQYF. The CDR3 DNA sequence: TGCAGTGCTAGTATGGGGGGCTACGAGCAGTACTTC.

The chain carries TRBV4-3 and TRBJ1-2, with no clear D. The germline CDR1 and CDR2 sequences are LGHNA and YSLEER. The CDR3 has 15 amino acids. V shed 6 bases and J shed 0 bases, with 14 bases lying between them. This chain's CDR3 is CASSRTGLTNYGYTF. In DNA, the CDR3 is TGCGCCAGCAGTCGGACCGGACTCACTAACTATGGCTACACCTTC.

The chain recombines TRBV14 with TRBJ1-1, with D unclear. The germline gives CDR1 SGHDN, CDR2 FVKESK. This CDR3 is 13 amino acids long. With 1 base removed from V and 3 bases from J, the gap between germline ends came to 6 bases. The CDR3 DNA reads as TGTGCCAGCAGCCAAGTACGGTACACTGAAGCTTTCTTT. It translates to CASSQVRYTEAFF. The full variable domain, its missing parts supplied by reference TRBV14 and TRBJ1-1, is EAGVTQFPSHSVIEKGQTVTLRCDPISGHDNLYWYRRVMGKEIKFLLHFVKESKQDESGMPNNRFLAERTGGTYSTLKVQPAELEDSGVYFCASSQVRYTEAFFGQGTRLTVV.

The chain recombines TRBV6-5 with TRBJ1-1, with a possible D match to TRBD1 (6 bases). The CDR3 covers 14 residues. Germline CDR1 and CDR2: MNHEY and SVGAGI. V was shortened by 5 bases and J by 0 bases, with 10 bases between the two germline ends. The CDR3 spells CASSRDTLNTEAFF. CDR3 nucleotide sequence: TGTGCCAGCAGTCGGGACACCTTGAACACTGAAGCTTTCTTT.

Only a few counts were recorded for this clone. The chain uses TRBV28 and TRBJ2-5, with a weak D call TRBD2 (6 bases). V was shortened by 5 bases and J by 5 bases, with 24 bases between the two germline ends. This CDR3 has 17 residues. Germline V gene data show CDR1 as MDHEN and CDR2 as SYDVKM. The CDR3 loop reads CASSTTRAHTKRETQYF. The CDR3 DNA reads TGTGCCAGCAGTACGACTAGGGCCCACACGAAACGGGAGACCCAGTACTTC.

V is TRBV9 and J is TRBJ2-1; TRBD2 agrees at 9 bases. Germline V gene data show CDR1 as SGDLS and CDR2 as YYNGEE. The CDR3 covers 15 residues. The V gene end was trimmed by 1 base and the J gene end by 8 bases; junction bases not matched to a gene: 7. The DNA for the CDR3 is TGTGCCAGCAGCGTACATGCTAGCGGGATTTATGAGCAGTTCTTC. Protein: CASSVHASGIYEQFF.

V usage is TRBV6-1 and J usage is TRBJ1-1, with unresolved D. The germline V gene encodes CDR1 MNHNS and CDR2 SASEGT. The CDR3 spans 14 residues. V shed 2 bases and J shed 10 bases, with 17 bases lying between them. Here the CDR3 DNA reads TGTGCCAGCAGTGAAAGTGGAGACTGGATGAGAGCTTTCTTT. Translating it yields CASSESGDWMRAFF.

This chain uses TRBV3-1 (or the pseudogene TRBV3-2) with TRBJ2-5; TRBD2 matches 7 bases. Germline-derived CDR1 and CDR2 are LGHDT and YNNKEL (reference sequence). The CDR3 consists of 16 residues. V lost 1 base to trimming and J lost 1 base; unmatched junction nucleotides: 6. The CDR3: CASSQGSGSSQETQYF. CDR3 coding DNA: TGTGCCAGCAGCCAAGGTAGCGGGTCCTCCCAAGAGACCCAGTACTTC.

This clone was seen a handful of times. This chain uses TRBV6-6 with TRBJ1-1; 7 bases are a match to TRBD1. This CDR3 region has 14 residues. The V gene's germline CDR1 is MNHNY and CDR2 SVGAGI (reference sequence). The junction had 2 bases not matched to a gene; V was cut back by 3 bases and J by 1 base. CDR3 sequence reads: CASSYNRGNTEAFF. The DNA of the CDR3 is TGTGCCAGCAGTTATAACAGGGGGAACACTGAAGCTTTCTTT.

This chain uses TRBV19 with TRBJ2-7; 7 bases are a match to TRBD2. Germline V gene lookup returns CDR1 LNHDA and CDR2 SQIVND (reference sequence). With 6 bases clipped from V and 1 base from J, the junction kept 6 bases outside the gene matches. The CDR3 is 14 amino acids. The CDR3 DNA follows: TGTGCCAGTAGCCCGCGGGGGACTTCCTACGAGCAGTACTTC. This codes for CASSPRGTSYEQYF.

The chain carries TRBV6-2 or TRBV6-3 and TRBJ1-5; maybe TRBD1 (5 bases). The CDR3 has 15 residues. Per germline, CDR1 MNHEY and CDR2 SVGEGT. V was pared by 3 bases and J by 0 bases, with 9 bases between. The DNA of the CDR3 is TGTGCCAGCAGTTATCGGACAACTAGCAATCAGCCCCAGCATTTT. Translation: CASSYRTTSNQPQHF.

This clone was seen only a few times. The gene calls are TRBV9 and TRBJ2-3; tentatively, D is TRBD1 (5 bases). V lost 7 bases and J lost 4, with 10 bases in between. Looked up from germline, CDR1 is SGDLS and CDR2 is YYNGEE. The CDR3 is 12 residues long. In nucleotides, the CDR3 is TGTGCCAGCGGTAGCAGGGCAGATACGCAGTATTTT. As protein: CASGSRADTQYF. Variable domain in full (rest from reference TRBV9 and TRBJ2-3): DSGVTQTPKHLITATGQRVTLRCSPRSGDLSVYWYQQSLDQGLQFLIQYYNGEERAKGNILERFSAQQFPDLHSELNLSSLELGDSALYFCASGSRADTQYFGPGTRLTVL.

This chain joins TRBV28 and TRBJ2-7; D uncertain. The CDR3 covers 11 residues. Between the trimmed V and J ends, which lost 3 bases and 5 bases, there was a span of 5 bases. Germline V gene lookup returns CDR1 MDHEN and CDR2 SYDVKM. The CDR3 sequence: CASSFGDEQYF. CDR3 nucleotide sequence: TGTGCCAGCAGTTTTGGAGACGAGCAGTACTTC.

V and J are TRBV5-6 and TRBJ2-2; possible D gene TRBD1, 6 bases. Germline V gene lookup returns CDR1 SGHDT and CDR2 YYEEEE. The V and J ends lost 4 bases and 0 bases respectively, with 13 bases between them. The CDR3 runs 16 residues. This CDR3 is CASSIGTRANTGELFF. CDR3 sequence (DNA): TGTGCCAGCAGCATCGGGACACGCGCGAACACCGGGGAGCTGTTTTTT.

The rearrangement links TRBV15 to TRBJ2-7; 7 bases fit TRBD1. V shed 5 bases, J shed 1 base, and the junction held 8 bases outside the gene matches. Per germline, CDR1 LNHNV and CDR2 YYDKDF (reference sequence). The CDR3 extends over 15 amino acids. CDR3 nucleotides: TGTGCCACCAGCCCTCCCGGGACAGTGTCCTACGAGCAGTACTTC. Amino acids: CATSPPGTVSYEQYF.